This T cell receptor beta chain was sequenced in a study of molecular identifiers for immune sequencing clone quantification. Study as a whole: With replicates, the RNA of about 20,000 or 100,000 naive CD8 cells was split five ways and four were sequenced. General study points: Clones above 20 RNA copies contained over 97% of effector molecules and under 1% of naive molecules. Among 950,000 to 1,000,000 naive cells, as was reported, spiked Jurkat TCR RNA from one cell was detectable.

V lost 8 bases, J lost 5 bases, and 11 bases stayed unmatched. The CDR3 is 14 residues long. CDR1 and CDR2 from the germline V gene are MNHEY and SVGEGT. There are a few counts of this clonotype. What it binds is unknown. TCRdb re-derived calls from the PCR reads in MiXCR, one entry per CDR3 protein. Of some 590,000 distinct CDR3 sequences listed, 25% are singletons. The specimen was naive CD8+ T cells from blood, with Jurkat cell RNA spiked in. The subset here: FACS-sorted CD8+CD4-CCR7+CD45RA+ naive T cells. This chain joins TRBV6-2 or TRBV6-3 and TRBJ2-7; 8 nucleotides line up with TRBD2. The receptor comes from a human donor in good health. Some libraries in this study had Jurkat cell RNA spiked in. CDR3 amino acids: CASRRGDSLDEQYF. The CDR3 DNA reads TGTGCCAGCCGGCGGGGGGACTCTCTTGACGAGCAGTACTTC.